These 12 T cell receptor beta chains originate from one sample sequenced in a study of shared clonotypes between healthy human individuals. Sequenced by immunoSEQ multiplex PCR; TCRdb stores in-frame clones only, minus some. The sample yields approximately 2.5 million clones, more than 80% seen once. Sequencing was done on a sample of naive CD4+ T cells sorted from blood. The subset: CD45RA+ positively selected. These TCRs come from a man aged 18-30 years in good health.

The chain couples TRBV4-3 to TRBJ1-5; D is undetermined. Germline assignment: CDR1 LGHNA and CDR2 YSLEER. Trimming took off 0 bases at V and 5 bases at J, with 5 bases between the two ends. The CDR3 covers 13 residues. The CDR3 DNA follows: TGCGCCAGCAGCCAAGACAGTTATCAGCCCCAGCATTTT. Its protein product is CASSQDSYQPQHF.

This chain connects TRBV6-1 to TRBJ2-2; D possibly uses TRBD1 or TRBD2 (5 bases each). Trimming removed 6 bases at V and 4 bases at J, with 15 bases between. This CDR3 has 15 amino acids. The V gene's germline CDR1 is MNHNS and CDR2 SASEGT. The CDR3 coding sequence is TGTGCCAGCAGAGCCTCCGGGACCTTCACCGGGGAGCTGTTTTTT. Residues: CASRASGTFTGELFF.

The chain is built from TRBV6-1 and TRBJ2-1, with D unresolved. The CDR3 runs 11 residues. The germline CDR1 and CDR2 sequences are MNHNS and SASEGT. Trimming removed 8 bases at V and 1 base at J, with 3 bases between. In nucleotides, the CDR3 is TGTGCCAGCGGATCCTACAATGAGCAGTTCTTC. Translation: CASGSYNEQFF.

The chain couples TRBV2 to TRBJ1-3; 7 nucleotides align to TRBD1. Germline V gene data show CDR1 as SNHLY and CDR2 as FYNNEI. V trimming: 4 bases; J trimming: 4 bases; junction bases outside the gene matches: 4. The CDR3 sequence is 14 residues long. The CDR3 DNA reads TGTGCCAGCAGTGTCACAGGGGTCGGAAACACCATATATTTT. Amino acid sequence: CASSVTGVGNTIYF.

To note about this clone: Other DNA sequences in the same sample also yield this CDR3. The genes are TRBV6-1 and TRBJ2-2; 8 nucleotides line up with TRBD1. Trimming removed 4 bases from V and 1 base from J; junction bases left unmatched: 2. The CDR3 length is 15 residues. The germline CDR1 and CDR2 sequences are MNHNS and SASEGT. This CDR3 reads CASSAGQGNTGELFF. CDR3 nucleotide sequence: TGTGCCAGCAGTGCAGGACAGGGGAACACCGGGGAGCTGTTTTTT.

The rearrangement links TRBV6-4 to TRBJ1-1; TRBD1 might be the D (6 bases). CDR3 size: 13 residues. V lost 4 bases and J lost 5, with 11 bases in between. Per germline, CDR1 MRHNA and CDR2 SNTAGT. The CDR3 sequence is CASSVGAGTEAFF. The CDR3 region has the DNA TGTGCCAGCAGTGTGGGGGCGGGGACTGAAGCTTTCTTT.

The chain links TRBV11-2 to TRBJ1-4; 7 bases agree with TRBD1. This CDR3 has 14 amino acids. Germline loops: CDR1 SGHAT, CDR2 FQNNGV. J lost 8 bases, V lost 4 bases, and 7 bases had no gene match. The CDR3 region is CASSSQGGREKLFF. CDR3 DNA sequence: TGTGCCAGCAGCTCTCAGGGGGGAAGGGAAAAACTGTTTTTT.

Details on this clone: The sample holds other DNA sequences that translate to the same CDR3. This rearrangement joins TRBV18 to TRBJ1-2, with TRBD1 as a possible D gene (5 bases). The V end was cut by 3 bases, the J end by 3 bases, with 11 bases between. The length of the CDR3 is 14 residues. CDR1 is KGHSH, CDR2 LQKENI, per germline. CDR3 coding DNA: TGTGCCAGCTCACCTGGGGCAGAGTACTATGGCTACACCTTC. Protein product: CASSPGAEYYGYTF.

The rearrangement joins TRBV7-8 to TRBJ2-5; either TRBD1 or TRBD2 may fit D (5 bases each). CDR3 length equals 14 residues. The germline gives CDR1 SGHVS, CDR2 FQNEAQ. Trimming stripped 5 bases from V and 2 bases from J, with 12 bases between. This CDR3 reads CASSRRDGQETQYF. The CDR3 nucleotides read TGTGCCAGCAGCCGCCGGGACGGACAAGAGACCCAGTACTTC.

CDR3 loop: CARPGTVSGNTIYF. Written as DNA, the CDR3 is TGTGCCCGACCTGGGACGGTCTCTGGAAACACCATATATTTT. J is TRBJ1-3 and V is TRBV6-6, with D possibly TRBD1 on 5 matching bases. The CDR3 loop spans 14 amino acids. The V end was cut by 11 bases, the J end by 0 bases, with 14 bases between. CDR1 MNHNY and CDR2 SVGAGI come from the germline V gene (reference sequence).

The rearrangement uses TRBV6-1 and TRBJ2-1, with a possible D match to TRBD2 (5 bases). CDR3 size: 14 residues. Trimming took 6 bases from V and 0 from J, leaving 9 bases between them. The V gene's germline CDR1 is MNHNS and CDR2 SASEGT. CDR3 in amino acids: CASRGAVSYNEQFF. The CDR3 nucleotides read TGTGCCAGCAGAGGAGCGGTCTCCTACAATGAGCAGTTCTTC.

V gene TRBV2 combines with J gene TRBJ2-3; maybe TRBD1 (6 bases). V lost 6 bases and J lost 1, with 11 bases in between. The CDR3 is 14 amino acids. Per germline, CDR1 SNHLY and CDR2 FYNNEI. CDR3 coding DNA: TGTGCCAGCAGGGTGGACAGAGGCACAGATACGCAGTATTTT. Protein: CASRVDRGTDTQYF.